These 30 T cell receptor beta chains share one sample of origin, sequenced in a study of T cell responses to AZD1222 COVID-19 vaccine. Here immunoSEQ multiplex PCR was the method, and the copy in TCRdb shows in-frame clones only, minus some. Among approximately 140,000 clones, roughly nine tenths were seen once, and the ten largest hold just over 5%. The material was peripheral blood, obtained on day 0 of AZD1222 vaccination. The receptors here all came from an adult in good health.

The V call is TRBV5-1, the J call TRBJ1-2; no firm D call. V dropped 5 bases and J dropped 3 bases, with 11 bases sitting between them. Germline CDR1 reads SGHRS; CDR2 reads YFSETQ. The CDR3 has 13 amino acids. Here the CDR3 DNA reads TGCGCCAGCAGATCCGAACCCGACTATGGCTACACCTTC. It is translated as CASRSEPDYGYTF.

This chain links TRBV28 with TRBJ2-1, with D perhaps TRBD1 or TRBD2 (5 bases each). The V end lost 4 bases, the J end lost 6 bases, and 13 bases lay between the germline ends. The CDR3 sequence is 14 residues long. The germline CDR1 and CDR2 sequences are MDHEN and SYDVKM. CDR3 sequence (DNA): TGTGCCAGCAGTTCAAGTAAGAGGGGCAATGAGCAGTTCTTC. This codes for CASSSSKRGNEQFF.

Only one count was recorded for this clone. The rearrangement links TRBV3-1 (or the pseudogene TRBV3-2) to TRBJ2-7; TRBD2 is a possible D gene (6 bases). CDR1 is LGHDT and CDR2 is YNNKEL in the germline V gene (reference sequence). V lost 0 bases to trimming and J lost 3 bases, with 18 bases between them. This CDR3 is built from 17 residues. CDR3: CASSQDGGLPLNYEQYF. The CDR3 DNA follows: TGTGCCAGCAGCCAAGATGGAGGGCTACCTCTAAACTACGAGCAGTACTTC.

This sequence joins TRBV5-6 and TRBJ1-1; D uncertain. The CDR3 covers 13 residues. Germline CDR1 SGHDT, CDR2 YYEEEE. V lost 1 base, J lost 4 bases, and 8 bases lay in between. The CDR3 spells CASSLIGVTEAFF. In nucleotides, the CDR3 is TGTGCCAGCAGCTTGATCGGGGTCACTGAAGCTTTCTTT.

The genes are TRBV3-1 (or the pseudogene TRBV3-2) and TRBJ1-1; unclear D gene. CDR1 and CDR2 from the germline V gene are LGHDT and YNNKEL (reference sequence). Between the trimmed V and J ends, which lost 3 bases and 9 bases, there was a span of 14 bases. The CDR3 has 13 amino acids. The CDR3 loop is CASSHLGRGQAFF. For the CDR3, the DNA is TGTGCCAGCAGCCACCTCGGACGAGGGCAAGCTTTCTTT.

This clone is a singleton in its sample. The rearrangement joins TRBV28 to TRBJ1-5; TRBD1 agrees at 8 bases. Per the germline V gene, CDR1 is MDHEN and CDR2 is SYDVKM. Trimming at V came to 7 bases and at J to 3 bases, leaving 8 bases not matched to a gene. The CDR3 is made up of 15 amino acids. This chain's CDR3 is CASKPSGGNNQPQHF. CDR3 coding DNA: TGTGCCAGCAAACCTTCAGGGGGCAACAATCAGCCCCAGCATTTT.

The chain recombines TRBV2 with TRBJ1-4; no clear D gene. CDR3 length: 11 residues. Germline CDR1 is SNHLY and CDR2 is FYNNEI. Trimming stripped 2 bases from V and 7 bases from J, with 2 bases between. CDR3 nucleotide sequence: TGTGCCAGCAGTGAAAGTGAAAAACTGTTTTTT. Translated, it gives CASSESEKLFF.

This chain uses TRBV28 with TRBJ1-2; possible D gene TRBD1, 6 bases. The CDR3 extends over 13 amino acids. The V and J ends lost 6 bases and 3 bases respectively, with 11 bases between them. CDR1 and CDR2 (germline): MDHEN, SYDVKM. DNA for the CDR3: TGTGCCAGCAGCACACAGGGTTACTATGGCTACACCTTC. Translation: CASSTQGYYGYTF.

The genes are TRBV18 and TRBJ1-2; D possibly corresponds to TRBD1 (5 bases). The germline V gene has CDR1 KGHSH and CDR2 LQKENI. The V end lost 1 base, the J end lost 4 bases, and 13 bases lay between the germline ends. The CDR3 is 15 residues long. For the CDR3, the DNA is TGTGCCAGCTCACCACGGCGGGGCGCGAGCTATGGCTACACCTTC. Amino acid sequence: CASSPRRGASYGYTF.

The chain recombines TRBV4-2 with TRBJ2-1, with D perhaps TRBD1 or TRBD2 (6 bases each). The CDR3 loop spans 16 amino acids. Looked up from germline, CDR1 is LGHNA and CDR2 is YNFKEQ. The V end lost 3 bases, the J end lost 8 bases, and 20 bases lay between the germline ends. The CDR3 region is CASSQDRGALYYEQFF. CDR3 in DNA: TGTGCCAGCAGCCAGGATAGGGGGGCGCTATACTATGAGCAGTTCTTC.

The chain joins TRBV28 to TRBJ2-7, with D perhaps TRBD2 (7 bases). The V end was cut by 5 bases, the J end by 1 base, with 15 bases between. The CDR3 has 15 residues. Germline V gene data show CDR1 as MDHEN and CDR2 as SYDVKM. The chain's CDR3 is CASSGEGEASYEQYF. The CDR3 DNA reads TGTGCCAGCAGTGGGGAGGGGGAGGCTTCCTACGAGCAGTACTTC.

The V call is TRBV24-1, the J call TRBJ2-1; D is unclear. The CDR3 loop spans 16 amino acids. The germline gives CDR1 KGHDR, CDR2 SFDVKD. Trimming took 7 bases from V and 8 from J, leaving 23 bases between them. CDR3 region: CATSHRSGSSWDEQFF. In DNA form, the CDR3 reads TGTGCCACCAGCCATCGATCAGGATCCTCGTGGGATGAGCAGTTCTTC.

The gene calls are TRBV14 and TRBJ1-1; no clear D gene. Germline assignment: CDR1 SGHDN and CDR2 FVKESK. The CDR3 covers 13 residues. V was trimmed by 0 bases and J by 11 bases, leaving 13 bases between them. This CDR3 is CASSQEAHTRAFF. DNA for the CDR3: TGTGCCAGCAGCCAAGAGGCCCACACAAGGGCTTTCTTT. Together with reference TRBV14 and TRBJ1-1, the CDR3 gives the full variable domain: EAGVTQFPSHSVIEKGQTVTLRCDPISGHDNLYWYRRVMGKEIKFLLHFVKESKQDESGMPNNRFLAERTGGTYSTLKVQPAELEDSGVYFCASSQEAHTRAFFGQGTRLTVV.

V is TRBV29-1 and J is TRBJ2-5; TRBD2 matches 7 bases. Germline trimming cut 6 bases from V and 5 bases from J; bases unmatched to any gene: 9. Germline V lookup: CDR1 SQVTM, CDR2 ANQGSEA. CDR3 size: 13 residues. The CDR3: CSVARGRAETQYF. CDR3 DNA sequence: TGCAGCGTCGCCCGGGGGAGGGCCGAGACCCAGTACTTC.

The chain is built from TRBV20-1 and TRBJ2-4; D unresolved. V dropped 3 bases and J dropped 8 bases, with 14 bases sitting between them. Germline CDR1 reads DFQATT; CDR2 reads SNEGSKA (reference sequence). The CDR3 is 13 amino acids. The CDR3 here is CSASRAAVDIQYF. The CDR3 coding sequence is TGCAGTGCTAGTCGGGCCGCGGTGGACATTCAGTACTTC.

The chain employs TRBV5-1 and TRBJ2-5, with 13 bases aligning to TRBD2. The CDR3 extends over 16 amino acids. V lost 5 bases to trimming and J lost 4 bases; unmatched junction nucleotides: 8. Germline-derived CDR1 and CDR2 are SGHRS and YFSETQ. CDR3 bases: TGCGCCAGCAGTCGTGGTACTAGCGGGAGGGGAGAGACCCAGTACTTC. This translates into CASSRGTSGRGETQYF.

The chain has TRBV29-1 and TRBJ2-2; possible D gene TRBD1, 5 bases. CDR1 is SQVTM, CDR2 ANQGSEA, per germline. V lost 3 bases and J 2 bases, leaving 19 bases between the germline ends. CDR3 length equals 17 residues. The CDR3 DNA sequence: TGCAGCGTTGAGTTTAGTTACAGGCCCGTTAACACCGGGGAGCTGTTTTTT. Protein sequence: CSVEFSYRPVNTGELFF.

CDR3 DNA sequence: TGTGCCAGCAGCTTAGCCCAGGGGGCAGCGGCTGAAGCTTTCTTT. Translated: CASSLAQGAAAEAFF. The chain is built from TRBV7-9 and TRBJ1-1, with 8 bases aligning to TRBD1. Losses at the gene ends were 0 bases for V and 6 bases for J; bases not matched to a gene: 6. Germline V gives CDR1 SEHNR, CDR2 FQNEAQ (reference sequence). The CDR3 length is 15 residues.

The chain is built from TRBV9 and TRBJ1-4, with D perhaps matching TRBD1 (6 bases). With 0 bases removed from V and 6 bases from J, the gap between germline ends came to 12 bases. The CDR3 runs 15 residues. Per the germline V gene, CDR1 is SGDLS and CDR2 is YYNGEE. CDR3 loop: CASSVGTARDEKLFF. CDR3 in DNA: TGTGCCAGCAGCGTAGGGACAGCACGAGATGAAAAACTGTTTTTT.

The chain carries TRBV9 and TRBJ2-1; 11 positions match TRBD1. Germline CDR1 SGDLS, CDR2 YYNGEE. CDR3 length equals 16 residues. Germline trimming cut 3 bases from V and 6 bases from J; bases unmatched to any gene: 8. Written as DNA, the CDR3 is TGTGCCAGCAGCGCGACGATCGGGACAGGGGGCAATGAGCAGTTCTTC. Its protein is CASSATIGTGGNEQFF.

The CDR3 sequence is CASSVGASGSADTQYF. The CDR3 bases are TGTGCCAGCAGCGTAGGGGCTAGCGGGAGTGCAGATACGCAGTATTTT. The V gene is TRBV9, the J gene TRBJ2-3; 10 bases map to TRBD2. This CDR3 has 16 residues. Germline CDR1 reads SGDLS; CDR2 reads YYNGEE. The trim removed 0 bases at V and 4 bases at J, leaving 5 bases unmatched.

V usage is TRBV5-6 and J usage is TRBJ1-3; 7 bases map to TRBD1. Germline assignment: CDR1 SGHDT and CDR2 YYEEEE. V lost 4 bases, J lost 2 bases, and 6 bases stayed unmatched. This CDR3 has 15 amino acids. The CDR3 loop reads CASSRYRGAGNTIYF. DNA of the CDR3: TGTGCCAGCAGCCGGTACAGGGGCGCTGGAAACACCATATATTTT.

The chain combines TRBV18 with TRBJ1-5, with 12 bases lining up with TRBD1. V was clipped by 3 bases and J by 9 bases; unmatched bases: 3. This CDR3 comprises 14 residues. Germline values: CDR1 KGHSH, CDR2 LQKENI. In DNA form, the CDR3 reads TGTGCCAGCTCACCCCGGGACAGGGGGCGGCCCCAGCATTTT. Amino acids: CASSPRDRGRPQHF.

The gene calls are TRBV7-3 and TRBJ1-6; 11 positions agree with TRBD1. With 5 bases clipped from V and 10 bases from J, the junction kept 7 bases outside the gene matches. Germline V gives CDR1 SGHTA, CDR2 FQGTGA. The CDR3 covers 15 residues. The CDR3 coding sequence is TGTGCCAGCAGCCCTGCCGGGACAGGGGGATCACCCCTCCACTTT. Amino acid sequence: CASSPAGTGGSPLHF.

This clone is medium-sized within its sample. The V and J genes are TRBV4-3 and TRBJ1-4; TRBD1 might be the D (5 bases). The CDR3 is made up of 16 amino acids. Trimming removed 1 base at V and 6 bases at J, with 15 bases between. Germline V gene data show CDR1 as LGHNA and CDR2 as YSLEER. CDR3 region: CASSQGSGQGYEKLFF. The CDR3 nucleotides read TGCGCCAGCAGCCAAGGTTCCGGCCAGGGATATGAAAAACTGTTTTTT.

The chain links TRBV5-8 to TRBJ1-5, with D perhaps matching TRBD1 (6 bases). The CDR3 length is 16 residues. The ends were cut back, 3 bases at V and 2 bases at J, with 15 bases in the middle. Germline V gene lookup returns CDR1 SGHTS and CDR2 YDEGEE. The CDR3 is CASSSGQNWGNQPQHF. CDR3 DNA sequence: TGTGCCAGCAGCTCGGGACAAAACTGGGGCAATCAGCCCCAGCATTTT. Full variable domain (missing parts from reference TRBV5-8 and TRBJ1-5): EAGVTQSPTHLIKTRGQQATLRCSPISGHTSVYWYQQALGLGLQFLLWYDEGEERNRGNFPPRFSGRQFPNYSSELNVNALELEDSALYLCASSSGQNWGNQPQHFGDGTRLSIL.

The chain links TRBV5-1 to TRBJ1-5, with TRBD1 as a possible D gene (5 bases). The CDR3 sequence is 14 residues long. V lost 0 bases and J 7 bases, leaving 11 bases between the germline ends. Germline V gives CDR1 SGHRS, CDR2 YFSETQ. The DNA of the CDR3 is TGCGCCAGCAGCTTGGTGGGGGGAGACCAGCCCCAGCATTTT. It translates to CASSLVGGDQPQHF.

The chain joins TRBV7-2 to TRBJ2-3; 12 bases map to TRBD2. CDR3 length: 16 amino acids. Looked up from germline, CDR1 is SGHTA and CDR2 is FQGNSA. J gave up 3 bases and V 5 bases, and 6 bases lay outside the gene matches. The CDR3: CASSVLAGGMTDTQYF. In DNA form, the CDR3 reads TGTGCCAGCAGCGTGCTAGCGGGAGGGATGACAGATACGCAGTATTTT.

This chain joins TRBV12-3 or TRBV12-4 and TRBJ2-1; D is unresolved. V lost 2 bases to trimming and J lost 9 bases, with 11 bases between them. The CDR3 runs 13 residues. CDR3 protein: CASSLRTQVEQFF. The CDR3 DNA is TGTGCCAGCAGTTTAAGGACGCAGGTTGAGCAGTTCTTC.

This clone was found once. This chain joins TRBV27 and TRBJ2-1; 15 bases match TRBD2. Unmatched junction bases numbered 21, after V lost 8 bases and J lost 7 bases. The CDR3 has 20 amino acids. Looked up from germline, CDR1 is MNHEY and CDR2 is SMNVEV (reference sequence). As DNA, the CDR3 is TGTGCCAGCGGGGGGACAGGGCTCGGACTAGCGGGAGGGCCTTGGAATGAGCAGTTCTTC. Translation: CASGGTGLGLAGGPWNEQFF.